These 5 T cell receptor beta chains share one sample of origin, sequenced in a study of technical replicates of blood from a few donors. Using immunoSEQ multiplex PCR, the repertoire was profiled, and TCRdb retains in-frame clones only, with some absent. The table has 55,000 to 75,000 clones, around 86% seen once. Sequencing used PBMCs. These receptors all come from a human donor in good health. Some clones in this sample may be carry-over from other donors' samples.

The chain carries TRBV9 and TRBJ2-1; the D is unclear. The CDR3 has 13 residues. Germline V gene lookup returns CDR1 SGDLS and CDR2 YYNGEE. V was clipped by 8 bases and J by 0 bases, with 9 bases between them. CDR3 loop: CASLCASYNEQFF. CDR3 nucleotide sequence: TGTGCCAGTTTATGCGCCTCCTACAATGAGCAGTTCTTC. The variable domain in full, completed from reference TRBV9 and TRBJ2-1, reads DSGVTQTPKHLITATGQRVTLRCSPRSGDLSVYWYQQSLDQGLQFLIQYYNGEERAKGNILERFSAQQFPDLHSELNLSSLELGDSALYFCASLCASYNEQFFGPGTRLTVL.

V usage is TRBV5-1 and J usage is TRBJ2-2, with 8 nucleotides matching TRBD1. CDR1 is SGHRS and CDR2 is YFSETQ in the germline V gene. The CDR3 is made up of 15 amino acids. After removal of 4 bases from V and 2 bases from J, the junction contained 4 bases not matched to a gene. For the CDR3, the DNA is TGCGCCAGCAGCATAGCAGGGGGCAACACCGGGGAGCTGTTTTTT. Translation gives CASSIAGGNTGELFF.

The CDR3 DNA reads as TGCAGCGTACAGGGTTGGACTGAAGCTTTCTTT. Translation gives CSVQGWTEAFF. The chain is built from TRBV29-1 and TRBJ1-1, with D possibly being TRBD1 (6 bases). The CDR3 runs to 11 residues. The germline V gene has CDR1 SQVTM and CDR2 ANQGSEA. The germline V and J ends were trimmed by 6 bases and 5 bases, with 10 bases remaining between them.

V gene TRBV6-1 combines with J gene TRBJ1-2; D is perhaps TRBD1 (5 bases). V was trimmed by 4 bases and J by 4 bases, leaving 16 bases between them. This CDR3 is 15 amino acids long. Germline V CDR1 and CDR2: MNHNS, SASEGT. The CDR3 sequence is CASSAWTPRGYGYTF. The CDR3 DNA follows: TGTGCCAGCAGTGCGTGGACACCGCGAGGCTATGGCTACACCTTC.

This clone appeared a single time. The CDR3 is CSVDAGSGNTIYF. The CDR3, as DNA: TGCAGCGTAGACGCGGGCTCTGGAAACACCATATATTTT. V is TRBV29-1 and J is TRBJ1-3, with unresolved D. Germline-derived CDR1 and CDR2 are SQVTM and ANQGSEA. CDR3 length: 13 amino acids. V lost 6 bases, J lost 0 bases, and 9 bases lay in between.